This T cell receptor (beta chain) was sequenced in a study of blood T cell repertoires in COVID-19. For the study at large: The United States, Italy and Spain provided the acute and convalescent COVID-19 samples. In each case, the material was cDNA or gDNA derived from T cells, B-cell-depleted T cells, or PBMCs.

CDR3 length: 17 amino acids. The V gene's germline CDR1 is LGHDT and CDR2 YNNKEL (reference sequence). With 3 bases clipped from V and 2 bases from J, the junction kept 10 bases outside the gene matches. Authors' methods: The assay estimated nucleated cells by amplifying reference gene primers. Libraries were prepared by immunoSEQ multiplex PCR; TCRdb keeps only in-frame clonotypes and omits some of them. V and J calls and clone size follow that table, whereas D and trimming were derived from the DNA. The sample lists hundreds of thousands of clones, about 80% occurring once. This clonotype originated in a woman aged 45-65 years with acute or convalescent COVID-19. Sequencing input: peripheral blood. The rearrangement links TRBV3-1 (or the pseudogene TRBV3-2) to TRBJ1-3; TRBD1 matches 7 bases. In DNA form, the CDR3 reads TGTGCCAGCAGCCATCGATATACCGGGACAGCTGGAAACACCATATATTTT. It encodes CASSHRYTGTAGNTIYF.